This TCR beta chain emerged from a study of shared clonotypes between healthy human individuals. Whole-study context: Contributing individuals were two females and a few males aged 18 to 49.

In the study's own analysis: Filtering differed since immunoSEQ provided only junctions, with no quality scores. This table comes from immunoSEQ multiplex PCR, and its TCRdb copy is limited to in-frame clones, with some not included. Clone size and the V and J calls come from that table; the DNA yielded D and trimming. The table records more than 2,000,000 clones, just over 90% of them present only once. V was pared by 6 bases and J by 4 bases, with 11 bases of the junction left unmatched. CDR3 length: 15 amino acids. The V gene's germline CDR1 is MNHEY and CDR2 SVGAGI. The clonotype was recovered from a man between 18 and 29 years old in good health. The chain uses TRBV6-5 and TRBJ2-7, with 8 bases aligning to TRBD2. The sequenced sample consisted of naive CD4+ T cells sorted from blood. Subset described: CD45RA+ positively selected. CDR3 region: CASSLSGSAGYEQYF. The DNA for the CDR3 is TGTGCCAGCAGCCTCAGCGGGAGCGCCGGATACGAGCAGTACTTC.